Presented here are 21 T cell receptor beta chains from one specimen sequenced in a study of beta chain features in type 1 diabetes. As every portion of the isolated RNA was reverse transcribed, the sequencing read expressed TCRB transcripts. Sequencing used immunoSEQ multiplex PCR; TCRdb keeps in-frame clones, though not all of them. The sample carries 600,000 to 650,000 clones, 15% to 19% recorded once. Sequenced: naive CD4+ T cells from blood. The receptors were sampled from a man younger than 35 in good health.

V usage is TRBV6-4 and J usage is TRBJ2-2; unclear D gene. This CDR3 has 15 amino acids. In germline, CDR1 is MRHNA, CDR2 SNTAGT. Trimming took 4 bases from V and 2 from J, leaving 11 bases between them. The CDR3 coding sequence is TGTGCCAGCAGTGTTTCCTTCTTCAACACCGGGGAGCTGTTTTTT. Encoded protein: CASSVSFFNTGELFF.

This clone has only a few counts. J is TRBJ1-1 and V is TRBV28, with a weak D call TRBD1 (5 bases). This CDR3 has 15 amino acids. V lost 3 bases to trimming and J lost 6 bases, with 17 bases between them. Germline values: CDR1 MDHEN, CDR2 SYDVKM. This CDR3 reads CASSFIVGRSAEAFF. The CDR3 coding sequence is TGTGCCAGCAGTTTTATCGTGGGACGGAGCGCTGAAGCTTTCTTT.

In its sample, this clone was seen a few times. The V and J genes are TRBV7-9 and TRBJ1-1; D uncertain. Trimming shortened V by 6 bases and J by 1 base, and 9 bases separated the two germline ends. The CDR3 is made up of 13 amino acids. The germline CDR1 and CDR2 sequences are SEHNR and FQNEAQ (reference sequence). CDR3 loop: CASSSGANTEAFF. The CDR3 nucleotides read TGTGCCAGCAGTTCGGGAGCGAACACTGAAGCTTTCTTT.

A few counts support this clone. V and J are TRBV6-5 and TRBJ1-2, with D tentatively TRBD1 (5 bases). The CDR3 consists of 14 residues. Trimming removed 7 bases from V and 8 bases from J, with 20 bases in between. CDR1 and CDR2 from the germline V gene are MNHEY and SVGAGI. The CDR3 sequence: CASNQGQKVGGYTF. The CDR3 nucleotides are TGTGCCAGCAACCAGGGTCAGAAGGTGGGCGGCTACACCTTC.

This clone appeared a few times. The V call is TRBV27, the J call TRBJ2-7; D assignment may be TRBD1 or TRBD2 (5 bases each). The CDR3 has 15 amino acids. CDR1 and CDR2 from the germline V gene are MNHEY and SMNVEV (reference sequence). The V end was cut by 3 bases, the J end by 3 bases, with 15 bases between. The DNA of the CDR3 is TGTGCCAGCAGTTTCCAGGGACGGCGAGGCTACGAGCAGTACTTC. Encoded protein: CASSFQGRRGYEQYF.

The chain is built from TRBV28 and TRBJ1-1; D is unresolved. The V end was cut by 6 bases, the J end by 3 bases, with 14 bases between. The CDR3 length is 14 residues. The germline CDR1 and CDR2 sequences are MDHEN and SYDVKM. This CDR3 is CASRPRPSYTEAFF. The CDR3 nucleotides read TGTGCCAGCAGACCGCGGCCCAGCTACACTGAAGCTTTCTTT. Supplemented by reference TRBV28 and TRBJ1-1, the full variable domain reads DVKVTQSSRYLVKRTGEKVFLECVQDMDHENMFWYRQDPGLGLRLIYFSYDVKMKEKGDIPEGYSVSREKKERFSLILESASTNQTSMYLCASRPRPSYTEAFFGQGTRLTVV.

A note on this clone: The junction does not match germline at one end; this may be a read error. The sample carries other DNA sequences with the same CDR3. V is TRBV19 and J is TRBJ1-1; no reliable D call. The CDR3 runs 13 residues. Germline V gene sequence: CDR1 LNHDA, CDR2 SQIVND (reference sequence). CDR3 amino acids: CASSTVGNTEAFF. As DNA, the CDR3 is TGTGCCAGTAGTACGGTAGGCAACACTGAGGCTTTCTTT.

The CDR3 nucleotides are TGCGCCACCCGCCCCGGGACAGCCGTCTCTGGGGCCAACGTCCTGACTTTC. Translated: CATRPGTAVSGANVLTF. This chain joins TRBV4-1 and TRBJ2-6; TRBD1 aligns across 7 bases. With 10 bases clipped from V and 0 bases from J, the junction kept 12 bases outside the gene matches. The CDR3 is made up of 17 amino acids. Germline assignment: CDR1 MGHRA and CDR2 YSYEKL.

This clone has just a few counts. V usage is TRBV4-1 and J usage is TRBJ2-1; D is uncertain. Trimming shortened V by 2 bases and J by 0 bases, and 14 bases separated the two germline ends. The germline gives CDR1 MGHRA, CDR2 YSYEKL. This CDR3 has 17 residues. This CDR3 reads CASSQPRADLSYNEQFF. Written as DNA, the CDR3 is TGCGCCAGCAGCCAACCTCGGGCGGACCTCTCCTACAATGAGCAGTTCTTC.

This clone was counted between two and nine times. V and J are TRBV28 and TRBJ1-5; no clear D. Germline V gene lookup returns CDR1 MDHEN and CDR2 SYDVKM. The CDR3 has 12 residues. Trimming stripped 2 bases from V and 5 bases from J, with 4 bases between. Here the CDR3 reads CASSLMDQPQHF. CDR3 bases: TGTGCCAGCAGTTTAATGGATCAGCCCCAGCATTTT.

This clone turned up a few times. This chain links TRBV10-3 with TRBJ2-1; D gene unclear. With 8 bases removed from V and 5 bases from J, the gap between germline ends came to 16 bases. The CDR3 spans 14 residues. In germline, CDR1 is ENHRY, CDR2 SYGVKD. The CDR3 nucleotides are TGTGCCATCGGAGAGGACCGCGGTGACAATGAGCAGTTCTTC. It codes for CAIGEDRGDNEQFF.

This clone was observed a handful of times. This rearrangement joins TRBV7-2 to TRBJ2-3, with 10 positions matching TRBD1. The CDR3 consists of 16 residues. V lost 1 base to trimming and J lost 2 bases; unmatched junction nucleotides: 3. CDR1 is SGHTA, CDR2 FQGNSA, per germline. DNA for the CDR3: TGTGCCAGCAGCTTAGGGGGACAGGGGTTCACAGATACGCAGTATTTT. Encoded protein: CASSLGGQGFTDTQYF.

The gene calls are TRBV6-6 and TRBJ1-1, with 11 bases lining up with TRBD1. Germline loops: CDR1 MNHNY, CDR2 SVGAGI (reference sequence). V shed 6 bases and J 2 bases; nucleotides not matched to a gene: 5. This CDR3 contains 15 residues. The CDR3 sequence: CASRRTGGKNTEAFF. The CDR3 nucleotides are TGTGCCAGCAGGAGGACAGGGGGCAAAAACACTGAAGCTTTCTTT.

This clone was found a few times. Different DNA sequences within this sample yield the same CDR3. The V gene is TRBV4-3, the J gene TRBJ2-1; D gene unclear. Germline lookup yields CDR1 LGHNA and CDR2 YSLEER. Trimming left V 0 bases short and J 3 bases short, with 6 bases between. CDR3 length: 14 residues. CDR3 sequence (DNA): TGCGCCAGCAGCCAAGAAGGCAGCTACAATGAGCAGTTCTTC. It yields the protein CASSQEGSYNEQFF.

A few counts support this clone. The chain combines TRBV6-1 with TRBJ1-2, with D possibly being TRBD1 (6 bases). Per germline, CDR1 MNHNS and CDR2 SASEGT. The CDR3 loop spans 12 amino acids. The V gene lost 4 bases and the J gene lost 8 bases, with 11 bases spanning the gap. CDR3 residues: CASSGYRDGYTF. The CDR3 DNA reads TGTGCCAGCAGTGGATACAGGGACGGCTACACCTTC.

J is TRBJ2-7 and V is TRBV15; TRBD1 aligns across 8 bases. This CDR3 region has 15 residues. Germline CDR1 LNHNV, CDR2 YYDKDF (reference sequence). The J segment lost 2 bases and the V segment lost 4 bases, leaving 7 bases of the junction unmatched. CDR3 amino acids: CATSTDRGLAYEQYF. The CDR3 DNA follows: TGTGCCACCAGCACAGACAGGGGTCTGGCCTACGAGCAGTACTTC.

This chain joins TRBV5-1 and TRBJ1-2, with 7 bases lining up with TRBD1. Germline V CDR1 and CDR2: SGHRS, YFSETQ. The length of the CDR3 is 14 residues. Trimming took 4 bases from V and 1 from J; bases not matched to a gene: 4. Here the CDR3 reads CASSTGQDNYGYTF. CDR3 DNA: TGCGCCAGCAGCACCGGACAGGATAACTATGGCTACACCTTC.

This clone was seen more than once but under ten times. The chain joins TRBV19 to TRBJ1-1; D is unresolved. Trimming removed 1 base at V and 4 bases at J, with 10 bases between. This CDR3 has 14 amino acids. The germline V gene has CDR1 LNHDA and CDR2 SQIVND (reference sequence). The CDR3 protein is CASSIAGGITEAFF. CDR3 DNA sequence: TGTGCCAGTAGTATAGCGGGAGGGATCACTGAAGCTTTCTTT. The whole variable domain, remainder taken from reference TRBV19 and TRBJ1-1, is DGGITQSPKYLFRKEGQNVTLSCEQNLNHDAMYWYRQDPGQGLRLIYYSQIVNDFQKGDIAEGYSVSREKKESFPLTVTSAQKNPTAFYLCASSIAGGITEAFFGQGTRLTVV.

CDR3 amino acids: CASSPWQMEANEKLFF. The CDR3 DNA reads as TGTGCCAGCTCACCATGGCAGATGGAAGCTAATGAAAAACTGTTTTTT. The genes are TRBV18 and TRBJ1-4; D gene unclear. Trimming pared 2 bases from V and 3 bases from J, leaving 13 bases between. The CDR3 runs to 16 residues. Per the germline V gene, CDR1 is KGHSH and CDR2 is LQKENI.

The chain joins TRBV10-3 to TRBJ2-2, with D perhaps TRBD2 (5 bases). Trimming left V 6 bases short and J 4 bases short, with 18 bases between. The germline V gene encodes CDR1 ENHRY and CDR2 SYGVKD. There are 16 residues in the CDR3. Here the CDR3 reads CAIRPQRQTITGELFF. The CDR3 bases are TGTGCCATCAGACCTCAGCGGCAGACTATCACCGGGGAGCTGTTTTTT.

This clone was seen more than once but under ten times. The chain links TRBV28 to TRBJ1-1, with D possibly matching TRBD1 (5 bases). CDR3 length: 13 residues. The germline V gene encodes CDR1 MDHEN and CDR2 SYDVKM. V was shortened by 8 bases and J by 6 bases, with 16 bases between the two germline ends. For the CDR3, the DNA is TGTGCCAGCGGGGGTTTGGGGAGCGCTGAAGCTTTCTTT. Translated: CASGGLGSAEAFF.